The 20 T cell receptor beta chains reported below all come from one sample, sequenced in a study of somatic reversion in DOCK8 deficiency (dated by TCRdb to about 2020). The library was prepared using multiplex PCR. Sequenced on an Illumina MiSeq. TRB libraries were generated by one-step amplicon PCR from approximately 100 ng genomic DNA using EuroClonality-NGS primers. TCRdb applied fastp at Q25 and MiXCR to the public reads, then kept only in-frame beta chains. CDR3 protein sequences are deduplicated, and each keeps its most common genes and DNA. This sample lists several thousand distinct CDR3 sequences; approximately 26% were detected once. The ten largest clones take up 9.1% of the sample. Sequencing was performed on peripheral blood. These receptors originate from a human donor in good health.

This clonotype was observed a handful of times. Given a much more abundant clone one base away, this may be a read error. CDR3 in DNA: TGCGCCAGCAGCTTGGCCCCGTGGGAATCCATGAACACTGAAGCTTTCTTT. This sequence encodes CASSLAPWESMNTEAFF. The chain has TRBV5-1 and TRBJ1-1; D uncertain. CDR1 is SGHRS, CDR2 YFSETQ, per germline. The ends were cut back, 0 bases at V and 0 bases at J, with 15 bases in the middle. The CDR3 totals 17 residues.

This clonotype was found a few times. The gene calls are TRBV3-1 and TRBJ1-1; D uncertain. The CDR3 length is 16 residues. Trimming removed 0 bases at V and 2 bases at J, with 13 bases between. Germline-derived CDR1 and CDR2 are LGHDT and YNNKEL (reference sequence). The CDR3 region has the DNA TGTGCCAGCAGCCAAGAGGGGTTAGGGCATAACACTGAAGCTTTCTTT. Translating gives CASSQEGLGHNTEAFF.

The chain carries TRBV5-8 and TRBJ1-2; D possibly corresponds to TRBD1 (5 bases). CDR1 is SGHTS and CDR2 is YDEGEE in the germline V gene. This CDR3 has 14 residues. V lost 0 bases and J 3 bases, leaving 9 bases between the germline ends. In DNA form, the CDR3 reads TGTGCCAGCAGCTTGGTTCCGGGGGACTATGGCTACACCTTC. Translating it yields CASSLVPGDYGYTF.

The chain has TRBV7-6 and TRBJ1-6; D remains unclear. Germline loops: CDR1 SGHVS, CDR2 FNYEAQ. The CDR3 is 18 residues long. The ends were cut back, 5 bases at V and 6 bases at J, with 23 bases in the middle. In nucleotides, the CDR3 is TGTGCCAGCAGCATGGGGAGAGGATTAGGTGCCCGTAATTCACCCCTCCACTTT. It yields the protein CASSMGRGLGARNSPLHF.

By sample fraction, this clonotype is medium-sized. This chain joins TRBV12-3 or TRBV12-4 and TRBJ1-2, with D possibly being TRBD1 (5 bases). This CDR3 has 14 residues. Deletions cut 6 bases from V and 8 bases from J, with 19 bases between. CDR3 nucleotide sequence: TGTGCCAGCAGCCCCGGTTGGGGCAGGGCGGGCTACACCTTC. This gives the protein CASSPGWGRAGYTF.

A note on this clonotype: It may be a read error: a sequence one base away is much more abundant. V and J are TRBV11-2 and TRBJ1-6; 9 nucleotides match TRBD1. Near its end, the DNA agrees better with TRBJ1-1, so the J call may be wrong. CDR1 and CDR2 (germline): SGHAT, FQNNGV. This CDR3 is 20 amino acids long. The CDR3 DNA is TGTGCCAGCAGTGTACATGGGACAGGGACCTTAGTGTTCATGGACACTGAAGCTTTCTTT. Translation: CASSVHGTGTLVFMDTEAFF.

This clonotype counts as medium-sized (0.01 to 0.1%). The gene calls are TRBV10-3 and TRBJ1-2, with TRBD1 matching over 11 bases. Looked up from germline, CDR1 is ENHRY and CDR2 is SYGVKD. With V trimmed by 4 bases and J by 4 bases, 2 bases remained unmatched. The CDR3 is made up of 14 amino acids. The CDR3, as DNA: TGTGCCATCAGTGTGGACAGGGGGCCCTATGGCTACACCTTC. Amino acids: CAISVDRGPYGYTF.

This clonotype qualifies as medium-sized. J is TRBJ1-6 and V is TRBV20-1; D is undetermined. Trimming stripped 5 bases from V and 10 bases from J, with 15 bases between. There are 13 residues in the CDR3. Germline values: CDR1 DFQATT, CDR2 SNEGSKA (reference sequence). The CDR3 protein is CSAPRRAESPLHF. In DNA, the CDR3 is TGCAGTGCTCCTCGTCGCGCCGAGTCACCCCTCCACTTT.

This clonotype is classed as large. The chain has TRBV19 and TRBJ1-1; D unresolved. This CDR3 has 15 amino acids. Germline-derived CDR1 and CDR2 are LNHDA and SQIVND (reference sequence). The ends were cut back, 2 bases at V and 4 bases at J, with 14 bases in the middle. The CDR3 sequence is CASSIYGFEGTEAFF. The CDR3 DNA reads TGTGCCAGTAGTATATATGGGTTTGAGGGCACTGAAGCTTTCTTT.

By sample fraction, this clonotype is large. V usage is TRBV10-3 and J usage is TRBJ1-1, with a tentative D call TRBD1 (6 bases). This CDR3 has 15 amino acids. The germline CDR1 and CDR2 sequences are ENHRY and SYGVKD. V was cut by 6 bases and J by 2 bases, with 16 bases left in between. Written as DNA, the CDR3 is TGTGCCATCAGGAGCCCGGGGGCAATCAACACTGAAGCTTTCTTT. Its protein product is CAIRSPGAINTEAFF.

This clonotype was recorded a few times. This chain links TRBV30 with TRBJ1-2, with unresolved D. The CDR3 contains 14 residues. The germline V gene has CDR1 GTSNPN and CDR2 SVGIG (reference sequence). With 1 base removed from V and 3 bases from J, the gap between germline ends came to 12 bases. CDR3 protein: CAWSGDTAHYGYTF. CDR3 sequence (DNA): TGTGCCTGGAGTGGAGACACAGCCCACTATGGCTACACCTTC.

This clonotype is deemed medium-sized. This rearrangement joins TRBV10-1 to TRBJ1-6, with D possibly being TRBD1 (5 bases). With 4 bases removed from V and 8 bases from J, the gap between germline ends came to 12 bases. This CDR3 spans 14 amino acids. Germline V gene lookup returns CDR1 WNHNN and CDR2 SYGVQD (reference sequence). CDR3 sequence: CASSGQTDDSPLHF. The CDR3 bases are TGCGCCAGCAGTGGACAGACCGACGATTCACCCCTCCACTTT.

By sample share, this clonotype is medium-sized (0.01 to 0.1%). This chain connects TRBV7-9 to TRBJ1-2; possibly TRBD1 for D (5 bases). V shed 7 bases and J shed 4 bases, with 10 bases lying between them. This CDR3 is 12 amino acids long. Germline values: CDR1 SEHNR, CDR2 FQNEAQ (reference sequence). CDR3 amino acids: CASTPGLYGYTF. CDR3 sequence (DNA): TGTGCCAGCACTCCAGGGCTCTATGGCTACACCTTC.

CDR3 DNA sequence: TGCGCCAGCAGCTTGGGGGACAGGGGGCTCGCTGAAGCTTTCTTT. It encodes CASSLGDRGLAEAFF. This rearrangement joins TRBV5-1 to TRBJ1-1; 12 bases are a match to TRBD1. The germline CDR1 and CDR2 sequences are SGHRS and YFSETQ. This CDR3 has 15 residues. J gave up 6 bases and V 0 bases, and 3 bases lay outside the gene matches.

This clonotype is classed as medium-sized. V is TRBV19 and J is TRBJ1-1; tentative D call: TRBD1 (6 bases). The J call could be wrong; TRBJ1-6 is a better fit for the DNA end. The germline V gene encodes CDR1 LNHDA and CDR2 SQIVND (reference sequence). This CDR3 is 14 amino acids long. The CDR3 region is CASSIGQGNSPLHF. In DNA form, the CDR3 reads TGTGCCAGTAGTATTGGTCAGGGGAATTCACCCCTCCACTTT.

The rearrangement joins TRBV12-3 or TRBV12-4 to TRBJ2-7; the D call may be TRBD1 or TRBD2 (5 bases each). This CDR3 contains 14 residues. The V end lost 6 bases, the J end lost 6 bases, and 18 bases lay between the germline ends. The CDR3 region is CASRKSGGGSEQYF. In nucleotides, the CDR3 is TGTGCCAGCAGAAAATCGGGTGGGGGTTCCGAGCAGTACTTC.

The chain links TRBV12-3 or TRBV12-4 to TRBJ1-2, with a possible D match to TRBD1 (6 bases). This CDR3 contains 14 residues. V lost 6 bases to trimming and J lost 4 bases, with 15 bases between them. This CDR3 is CASSREGHLYGYTF. DNA of the CDR3: TGTGCCAGCAGCCGAGAGGGACATCTCTATGGCTACACCTTC.

In this sample, this clonotype is medium-sized. The chain carries TRBV12-3 or TRBV12-4 and TRBJ1-5; 9 nucleotides agree with TRBD1. J gave up 6 bases and V 6 bases, and 6 bases lay outside the gene matches. CDR3 length equals 14 residues. For the CDR3, the DNA is TGTGCCAGCAGGGGACAGGGAGACGGTCAGCCCCAGCATTTT. Residues: CASRGQGDGQPQHF.

With regard to this clonotype: Germline is not matched at one junction end, which may reflect a read error. V is TRBV3-1 and J is TRBJ2-7, with D unresolved. The CDR3 sequence is 14 residues long. CDR1 is LGHDT and CDR2 is YNNKEL in the germline V gene (reference sequence). CDR3 DNA: TGTGCCAGCAGCCAAGATCCCGGTACCTACGAGCAGCACTTC. It translates to CASSQDPGTYEQHF.

This clonotype appeared a single time. A read error is possible here, since a much larger clone lies one base away. The chain couples TRBV28 to TRBJ1-1, with 10 nucleotides matching TRBD1. Germline lookup yields CDR1 MDHEN and CDR2 SYDVKM. V trimming: 5 bases; J trimming: 3 bases; junction bases outside the gene matches: 9. This CDR3 comprises 16 residues. The CDR3 DNA reads as TGTGCCAGCAGTCTCCGGGACAGGGGAATGGACACTGAAGCTTTCTTT. It codes for CASSLRDRGMDTEAFF. The full variable domain, completed using reference TRBV28 and TRBJ1-1, is DVKVTQSSRYLVKRTGEKVFLECVQDMDHENMFWYRQDPGLGLRLIYFSYDVKMKEKGDIPEGYSVSREKKERFSLILESASTNQTSMYLCASSLRDRGMDTEAFFGQGTRLTVV.